The clone carrying this T cell receptor beta chain was counted between two and nine times. TCRdb fed the PCR reads into MiXCR, producing one record per CDR3 protein. Among over 300,000 distinct CDR3 sequences listed, roughly 23% were seen once. These data are taken from a study of molecular identifiers for immune sequencing clone quantification. Material for sequencing was naive CD8+ T cells from blood, with Jurkat cell RNA spiked in. Stated subset: FACS-sorted CD8+CD4-CCR7+CD45RA+ naive T cells. The source of this sequence is a human donor in good health. Some libraries in this study had Jurkat cell RNA spiked in.

This chain's CDR3 is CSARDRDRVSYEQYF. The CDR3, as DNA: TGCAGTGCTAGAGACCGGGACAGGGTCTCCTACGAGCAGTACTTC. This chain joins TRBV20-1 and TRBJ2-7, with 9 bases identical to TRBD1. CDR3 size: 15 residues. Germline loops: CDR1 DFQATT, CDR2 SNEGSKA (reference sequence). The V segment lost 0 bases and the J segment 0 bases; nucleotides outside the gene matches: 3.